Following are 32 T cell receptor beta chains from one sample sequenced in a study of cytomegalovirus exposure and HLA in healthy donors. PCR employed 60 Vbeta and 13 Jbeta primers. Generated by immunoSEQ multiplex PCR, the TCRdb table keeps only in-frame clones and is missing some. This table holds 55,000 to 70,000 clones, roughly 80% found once. Input material: PBMCs. These TCRs come from a male donor in good health and CMV-seropositive.

V usage is TRBV27 and J usage is TRBJ1-2; TRBD1 agrees at 10 bases. CDR1 MNHEY and CDR2 SMNVEV come from the germline V gene (reference sequence). There are 15 residues in the CDR3. V lost 6 bases and J lost 4; bases outside the gene matches: 8. The CDR3 loop is CASSPPRTGGYGYTF. CDR3 in DNA: TGTGCCAGCAGCCCTCCCCGGACAGGGGGCTATGGCTACACCTTC.

The chain has TRBV4-3 and TRBJ2-3, with 9 bases that match TRBD2. Germline V gene lookup returns CDR1 LGHNA and CDR2 YSLEER. V gave up 4 bases and J gave up 0 bases; unmatched junction bases: 8. The CDR3 totals 17 residues. The CDR3 loop reads CASSPHDAGGSTDTQYF. The CDR3 coding sequence is TGCGCCAGCAGCCCTCATGATGCGGGGGGGAGCACAGATACGCAGTATTTT.

This sequence joins TRBV2 and TRBJ2-5, with TRBD2 matching over 13 bases. The V gene end was trimmed by 4 bases and the J gene end by 4 bases; junction bases not matched to a gene: 3. CDR3 length: 15 amino acids. Germline V gene lookup returns CDR1 SNHLY and CDR2 FYNNEI. This chain's CDR3 is CASSGRTSGRETQYF. The DNA of the CDR3 is TGTGCCAGCAGTGGGCGGACTAGCGGGAGAGAGACCCAGTACTTC.

The chain couples TRBV9 to TRBJ1-1; possibly TRBD1 for D (5 bases). V was shortened by 0 bases and J by 2 bases, with 8 bases between the two germline ends. The germline gives CDR1 SGDLS, CDR2 YYNGEE. This CDR3 region has 14 residues. The CDR3 loop is CASSVGGTNTEAFF. The CDR3, as DNA: TGTGCCAGCAGCGTAGGAGGGACTAACACTGAAGCTTTCTTT.

This chain connects TRBV9 to TRBJ2-7, with 8 bases that match TRBD1. This CDR3 has 14 amino acids. Losses at the gene ends were 4 bases for V and 3 bases for J; bases not matched to a gene: 6. The germline gives CDR1 SGDLS, CDR2 YYNGEE. CDR3 residues: CASSPTGALYEQYF. The CDR3 DNA reads TGTGCCAGCAGCCCGACAGGGGCCCTCTACGAGCAGTACTTC.

The J gene is TRBJ1-2, the V gene TRBV19; D is perhaps TRBD1 (5 bases). This CDR3 is built from 11 residues. Germline-derived CDR1 and CDR2 are LNHDA and SQIVND (reference sequence). V was shortened by 4 bases and J by 8 bases, with 8 bases between the two germline ends. The CDR3 sequence: CASSTGRGYTF. The CDR3 coding sequence is TGTGCCAGTAGTACAGGGAGGGGCTACACCTTC.

The chain couples TRBV6-5 to TRBJ1-6, with a possible D match to TRBD1 (5 bases). Trimming cost V 9 bases and J 9 bases, with 21 bases left between them. Germline CDR1 MNHEY, CDR2 SVGAGI. CDR3 size: 15 residues. The chain's CDR3 is CARTRAGRTGSPLHF. The CDR3 DNA reads TGTGCCAGGACGAGGGCGGGGCGTACAGGTTCACCCCTCCACTTT.

Turning to this clone: The sample has other DNA sequences that encode this CDR3 too. The chain joins TRBV19 to TRBJ1-5; D not resolved. CDR1 is LNHDA, CDR2 SQIVND, per germline (reference sequence). There are 15 residues in the CDR3. V gave up 3 bases and J gave up 0 bases, with 9 bases separating them. The CDR3 reads CASSIGAYSNQPQHF. For the CDR3, the DNA is TGTGCCAGTAGTATTGGAGCGTATAGCAATCAGCCCCAGCATTTT. Together with reference TRBV19 and TRBJ1-5, the CDR3 gives the full variable domain: DGGITQSPKYLFRKEGQNVTLSCEQNLNHDAMYWYRQDPGQGLRLIYYSQIVNDFQKGDIAEGYSVSREKKESFPLTVTSAQKNPTAFYLCASSIGAYSNQPQHFGDGTRLSIL.

The chain combines TRBV18 with TRBJ1-2, with D possibly being TRBD1 (6 bases). The CDR3 extends over 16 amino acids. Trimming shortened V by 3 bases and J by 8 bases, and 22 bases separated the two germline ends. Looked up from germline, CDR1 is KGHSH and CDR2 is LQKENI. CDR3 sequence: CASSPTVTSGGVGYTF. The CDR3 DNA is TGTGCCAGCTCACCTACTGTGACCTCGGGGGGCGTAGGCTACACCTTC.

The chain employs TRBV9 and TRBJ1-1; TRBD1 aligns across 8 bases. With V trimmed by 3 bases and J by 5 bases, 6 bases remained unmatched. Germline loops: CDR1 SGDLS, CDR2 YYNGEE. The CDR3 sequence is 14 residues long. DNA of the CDR3: TGTGCCAGCAGCGCCCCCGGGACAGGAACTGAAGCTTTCTTT. Translated: CASSAPGTGTEAFF.

The J gene is TRBJ2-7, the V gene TRBV7-8; maybe TRBD1 (5 bases). Trimming took off 1 base at V and 4 bases at J, with 5 bases between the two ends. Germline CDR1 is SGHVS and CDR2 is FQNEAQ. CDR3 length: 12 amino acids. CDR3: CASSLGQYEQYF. DNA of the CDR3: TGTGCCAGCAGCTTAGGACAGTACGAGCAGTACTTC.

This clone showed up just once. The chain employs TRBV7-9 and TRBJ2-3; no clear D gene. Germline lookup yields CDR1 SEHNR and CDR2 FQNEAQ (reference sequence). The CDR3 loop spans 13 amino acids. Trimming pared 1 base from V and 3 bases from J, leaving 5 bases between. The CDR3 DNA reads TGTGCCAGCAGCTTAGATACAACAGATACGCAGTATTTT. Translation gives CASSLDTTDTQYF.

This chain joins TRBV27 and TRBJ1-5, with D possibly being TRBD1 (5 bases). Germline-derived CDR1 and CDR2 are MNHEY and SMNVEV (reference sequence). The CDR3 is made up of 14 amino acids. V was trimmed by 5 bases and J by 2 bases, leaving 10 bases between them. Here the CDR3 DNA reads TGTGCCAGCAGTCCCAGGGCGGGCAATCAGCCCCAGCATTTT. The encoded protein is CASSPRAGNQPQHF.

This clone was seen a handful of times. The chain employs TRBV2 and TRBJ1-4; 7 bases map to TRBD1. Germline trimming cut 11 bases from V and 0 bases from J; bases unmatched to any gene: 15. CDR1 and CDR2 from the germline V gene are SNHLY and FYNNEI. This CDR3 is built from 17 residues. The CDR3 DNA reads as TGTGCCTCACACCCCGGGACAGAGTTCTCAACTAATGAAAAACTGTTTTTT. This gives the protein CASHPGTEFSTNEKLFF.

The J gene is TRBJ1-4, the V gene TRBV7-8; 8 bases fit TRBD1. V was pared by 5 bases and J by 2 bases, with 7 bases of the junction left unmatched. The CDR3 sequence is 16 residues long. Per the germline V gene, CDR1 is SGHVS and CDR2 is FQNEAQ. The CDR3 DNA sequence: TGTGCCAGCAGCACACGCAGGGGGCGGACTAATGAAAAACTGTTTTTT. This sequence encodes CASSTRRGRTNEKLFF. Full variable domain (rest looked up from reference TRBV7-8 and TRBJ1-4): GAGVSQSPRYKVAKRGQDVALRCDPISGHVSLFWYQQALGQGPEFLTYFQNEAQLDKSGLPSDRFFAERPEGSVSTLKIQRTQQEDSAVYLCASSTRRGRTNEKLFFGSGTQLSVL.

The rearrangement joins TRBV10-3 to TRBJ2-7, with 11 bases aligning to TRBD1. The germline gives CDR1 ENHRY, CDR2 SYGVKD. CDR3 length equals 15 residues. With 0 bases clipped from V and 2 bases from J, the junction kept 0 bases outside the gene matches. CDR3 residues: CAISESGQGAYEQYF. CDR3 nucleotides: TGTGCCATCAGTGAGTCGGGACAGGGGGCCTACGAGCAGTACTTC.

The chain couples TRBV7-2 to TRBJ1-2; D is perhaps TRBD1 (5 bases). Germline V CDR1 and CDR2: SGHTA, FQGNSA. The CDR3 extends over 15 amino acids. Trimming pared 1 base from V and 2 bases from J, leaving 11 bases between. The CDR3 coding sequence is TGTGCCAGCAGCTTAGTTGGGGGGGGAAACTATGGCTACACCTTC. Its translation is CASSLVGGGNYGYTF. Drawing the rest from reference TRBV7-2 and TRBJ1-2, the complete variable domain is GAGVSQSPSNKVTEKGKDVELRCDPISGHTALYWYRQSLGQGLEFLIYFQGNSAPDKSGLPSDRFSAERTGGSVSTLTIQRTQQEDSAVYLCASSLVGGGNYGYTFGSGTRLTVV.

This clone occurred once. The chain has TRBV7-3 and TRBJ1-3; D possibly corresponds to TRBD1 (6 bases). Germline assignment: CDR1 SGHTA and CDR2 FQGTGA. CDR3 length: 14 amino acids. V shed 6 bases and J shed 5 bases, with 14 bases lying between them. The CDR3 reads CASRNRDVRNTIYF. CDR3 coding DNA: TGTGCCAGCAGAAACAGGGATGTACGAAACACCATATATTTT.

The V gene is TRBV5-1, the J gene TRBJ1-1; D is undetermined. Germline CDR1 reads SGHRS; CDR2 reads YFSETQ. The CDR3 spans 13 residues. Trimming shortened V by 0 bases and J by 3 bases, and 6 bases separated the two germline ends. CDR3 region: CASSLVVDTEAFF. In nucleotides, the CDR3 is TGCGCCAGCAGCTTGGTGGTAGACACTGAAGCTTTCTTT.

The rearrangement joins TRBV29-1 to TRBJ2-7; unclear D gene. The germline V and J ends were trimmed by 3 bases and 12 bases, with 21 bases remaining between them. The CDR3 extends over 13 amino acids. The germline V gene encodes CDR1 SQVTM and CDR2 ANQGSEA. Here the CDR3 reads CSVDLYSSGPTYF. The DNA for the CDR3 is TGCAGCGTTGACTTGTACAGCTCTGGGCCCACGTACTTC.

This chain connects TRBV7-6 to TRBJ1-5, with D tentatively TRBD1 (5 bases). Looked up from germline, CDR1 is SGHVS and CDR2 is FNYEAQ. The ends were cut back, 5 bases at V and 9 bases at J, with 17 bases in the middle. The CDR3 contains 14 residues. As DNA, the CDR3 is TGTGCCAGCAGCGATCGGCAGGGCCCTCGGCCCCAGCATTTT. This encodes CASSDRQGPRPQHF.

The chain recombines TRBV13 with TRBJ2-7; TRBD1 matches 10 bases. The V gene end was trimmed by 5 bases and the J gene end by 6 bases; junction bases not matched to a gene: 7. This CDR3 comprises 14 residues. The germline CDR1 and CDR2 sequences are PRHDT and FYEKMQ (reference sequence). CDR3 loop: CASSPQGQGGEQYF. In DNA, the CDR3 is TGTGCCAGCAGCCCACAAGGACAGGGGGGCGAGCAGTACTTC.

The J gene is TRBJ1-1, the V gene TRBV11-2, with TRBD1 matching 10 bases. Per germline, CDR1 SGHAT and CDR2 FQNNGV. V lost 6 bases to trimming and J lost 5 bases; unmatched junction nucleotides: 9. This CDR3 is built from 15 residues. In nucleotides, the CDR3 is TGTGCCAGCAGACCCAGACAGGGGGCGAGTACTGAAGCTTTCTTT. Translation: CASRPRQGASTEAFF. The variable domain in full, completed from reference TRBV11-2 and TRBJ1-1, reads EAGVAQSPRYKIIEKRQSVAFWCNPISGHATLYWYQQILGQGPKLLIQFQNNGVVDDSQLPKDRFSAERLKGVDSTLKIQPAKLEDSAVYLCASRPRQGASTEAFFGQGTRLTVV.

This sequence joins TRBV9 and TRBJ2-3, with TRBD2 as a possible D gene (6 bases). The V end lost 0 bases, the J end lost 2 bases, and 10 bases lay between the germline ends. From germline, CDR1 is SGDLS and CDR2 YYNGEE. The CDR3 extends over 15 amino acids. DNA of the CDR3: TGTGCCAGCAGCGTAGCCAGCGGGTACACAGATACGCAGTATTTT. Protein product: CASSVASGYTDTQYF.

This rearrangement joins TRBV27 to TRBJ2-3, with unresolved D. CDR1 MNHEY and CDR2 SMNVEV come from the germline V gene (reference sequence). This CDR3 is 15 amino acids long. Trimming pared 2 bases from V and 2 bases from J, leaving 11 bases between. CDR3 amino acids: CASSLTLTLTDTQYF. As DNA, the CDR3 is TGTGCCAGCAGTTTAACCTTGACTCTCACAGATACGCAGTATTTT.

The V call is TRBV5-1, the J call TRBJ2-3; 12 positions match TRBD1. J gave up 6 bases and V 0 bases, and 8 bases lay outside the gene matches. CDR1 is SGHRS, CDR2 YFSETQ, per germline. The CDR3 has 17 amino acids. The CDR3 DNA reads TGCGCCAGCAGCTTGGGTTGGGGACAGGGGGCCGTGGATACGCAGTATTTT. Protein sequence: CASSLGWGQGAVDTQYF. The full variable domain, with the rest looked up from reference TRBV5-1 and TRBJ2-3, is KAGVTQTPRYLIKTRGQQVTLSCSPISGHRSVSWYQQTPGQGLQFLFEYFSETQRNKGNFPGRFSGRQFSNSRSEMNVSTLELGDSALYLCASSLGWGQGAVDTQYFGPGTRLTVL.

The chain combines TRBV14 with TRBJ2-1; 10 nucleotides agree with TRBD2. The length of the CDR3 is 15 residues. Germline V gene lookup returns CDR1 SGHDN and CDR2 FVKESK. Trimming took 4 bases from V and 8 from J; bases not matched to a gene: 8. For the CDR3, the DNA is TGTGCCAGCAGCCCTCAGCGGGGGGGTATGTATGAGCAGTTCTTC. Its protein is CASSPQRGGMYEQFF.

This clone came up a few times. The V and J genes are TRBV2 and TRBJ1-1, with 7 bases matching TRBD1. Trimming removed 6 bases from V and 5 bases from J; junction bases left unmatched: 9. Germline V lookup: CDR1 SNHLY, CDR2 FYNNEI. The CDR3 sequence is 14 residues long. CDR3 loop: CASSSGGKGTEAFF. In DNA form, the CDR3 reads TGTGCCAGCAGCTCAGGGGGAAAGGGGACTGAAGCTTTCTTT.

The chain couples TRBV7-3 to TRBJ2-1, with D perhaps TRBD2 (6 bases). Trimming stripped 5 bases from V and 7 bases from J, with 21 bases between. This CDR3 contains 16 residues. CDR1 and CDR2 from the germline V gene are SGHTA and FQGTGA. The CDR3 region is CASSKLARGTSNEQFF. The CDR3, as DNA: TGTGCCAGCAGCAAACTAGCCCGGGGGACTTCGAATGAGCAGTTCTTC.

As to this clone: Other DNA sequences in this specimen translate into the identical CDR3. The V gene is TRBV7-9, the J gene TRBJ2-2; 10 bases line up with TRBD1. V trimming: 5 bases; J trimming: 7 bases; junction bases outside the gene matches: 10. Germline V lookup: CDR1 SEHNR, CDR2 FQNEAQ (reference sequence). This CDR3 comprises 16 residues. The CDR3 reads CASSLTGGIGNGELFF. CDR3 nucleotides: TGTGCCAGCAGCCTGACAGGGGGCATCGGGAACGGGGAGCTGTTTTTT.

This chain connects TRBV7-8 to TRBJ2-7; unclear D gene. Trimming took 3 bases from V and 1 from J, leaving 10 bases between them. In germline, CDR1 is SGHVS, CDR2 FQNEAQ. The CDR3 is 14 amino acids. In DNA, the CDR3 is TGTGCCAGCAGCTTCCCTAACTTTTCCTACGAGCAGTACTTC. Protein product: CASSFPNFSYEQYF.

This clone was counted between two and nine times. The chain uses TRBV2 and TRBJ2-7; the match to TRBD2 covers 8 bases. Trimming took 2 bases from V and 0 from J; bases not matched to a gene: 3. The CDR3 runs 15 residues. Germline-derived CDR1 and CDR2 are SNHLY and FYNNEI. Here the CDR3 reads CASSERGLGSYEQYF. The CDR3 DNA reads TGTGCCAGCAGTGAAAGGGGACTAGGCTCCTACGAGCAGTACTTC.